These T cell receptor beta chains were read from a single sample in a study of blood T cell repertoires in COVID-19. Sequenced by immunoSEQ multiplex PCR; TCRdb stores in-frame clones only, minus some. The table has roughly 300,000 clones, 91% seen once; the top ten hold 2.2%. The sequencing input was peripheral blood. These receptors were collected from a woman aged 25 to 45 with COVID-19, enrolled during active disease. Both conserved end residues are part of each CDR3. D genes are given only for firm matches. A row's size may be missing; if present it is once, few, many or a size class.

V gene	J gene	clone size	D gene	CDR3 DNA	CDR3 protein
TRBV7-2	TRBJ1-5	NA	TRBD1	TGTGCCAGCAGCTTCGGGACAGGCGCAAATCAGCCCCAGCATTTT	CASSFGTGANQPQHF
TRBV28	TRBJ2-4	NA	TRBD1	TGTGCCACCCTGACACAGGGGGCAGCCAAAAACATTCAGTACTTC	CATLTQGAAKNIQYF
TRBV6-4	TRBJ2-1	NA	TRBD2	TGTGCCAGCAGTCCGGGACTATCGTACAATGAGCAGTTCTTC	CASSPGLSYNEQFF
TRBV7-6	TRBJ2-7	NA	TRBD2	TGTGCCAGCAGCTCTAGCGGAGAAGGCTACGAGCAGTACTTC	CASSSSGEGYEQYF
TRBV30	TRBJ2-7	NA	NA	TGTGCCTGGAGTGGGCAGGGCTACGAGCAGTACTTC	CAWSGQGYEQYF
TRBV6-5	TRBJ1-1	NA	NA	TGTGCCAGCAATAAGAGGTTTGCTGAAGCTTTCTTT	CASNKRFAEAFF
TRBV5-1	TRBJ2-1	NA	TRBD2	TGCGCCAGCAGCCAACCCGGGACTAGTCTAAATGAGCAGTTCTTC	CASSQPGTSLNEQFF
TRBV29-1	TRBJ2-7	NA	TRBD2	TGCAGCGTTGAAGAGGTAGCGACTAGCGGGGCATATTACGAGCAGTACTTC	CSVEEVATSGAYYEQYF
TRBV5-1	TRBJ2-7	NA	NA	TGCGCCAGCAGCTTGGATTCGGCGGCCGAGCAGTACTTC	CASSLDSAAEQYF
TRBV5-4	TRBJ2-5	NA	NA	TGTGCCAGCAGCTTAAGAACGGGAAACCAAGAGACCCAGTACTTC	CASSLRTGNQETQYF
TRBV28	TRBJ1-1	NA	TRBD1	TGTGCCAGCAGTTTATACAGGGGGAGGACATCGGAGACTGAAGCTTTCTTT	CASSLYRGRTSETEAFF
TRBV6-5	TRBJ1-4	NA	NA	TGTGCCAGCAGTCCCACAGCAACTAATGAAAAACTGTTTTTT	CASSPTATNEKLFF
TRBV6-6	TRBJ1-6	few	TRBD1	TGTGCCAGCAGCTCCACAGGGGGTGGTTCACCCCTCCACTTT	CASSSTGGGSPLHF
TRBV25-1	TRBJ1-1	once	NA	TGTGCCAGCAGTGAATTTGGGGGGTCTTGGACTGAAGCTTTCTTT	CASSEFGGSWTEAFF
TRBV5-1	TRBJ1-3	NA	NA	TGCGCCAGCAGCTTGTTGACAGGAGGAAACACCATATATTTT	CASSLLTGGNTIYF
TRBV18	TRBJ1-1	NA	NA	TGTGCCAGCTCACCTCGTAACACAGATTTGAACACTGAAGCTTTCTTT	CASSPRNTDLNTEAFF
TRBV19	TRBJ2-1	NA	TRBD2	TGTGCCAGTAGTATTGAGGGACTAGCGGGATATGAGCAGTTCTTC	CASSIEGLAGYEQFF
TRBV5-5	TRBJ1-5	NA	NA	TGTGCCAGCAGACCAGGGGTTGGCAATCAGCCCCAGCATTTT	CASRPGVGNQPQHF
TRBV6-4	TRBJ2-3	NA	TRBD1	TGTGCCAGCAGTCCTACAGGGGCAGATACGCAGTATTTT	CASSPTGADTQYF
TRBV7-3	TRBJ2-1	once	TRBD2	TGTGCCAGCAGCGGAAGCGGGGGGTACAATGAGCAGTTCTTC	CASSGSGGYNEQFF
TRBV3-1/TRBV3-2	TRBJ2-1	NA	NA	TGTGCCAGCAGCCAAATTGGGGGGAAGAATCGGAATGAGCAGTTCTTC	CASSQIGGKNRNEQFF
TRBV10-3	TRBJ1-1	NA	NA	TGTGCCATCAGTGTTACACAGCCGAACACTGAAGCTTTCTTT	CAISVTQPNTEAFF
TRBV7-9	TRBJ2-1	NA	NA	TGTGCCAGCAGCTTACTCTTCCACAATGAGCAGTTCTTC	CASSLLFHNEQFF
TRBV4-1	TRBJ1-5	NA	NA	TGCGCCAGCAGCCATGCTGATATGGGGGGAAATCAGCCCCAGCATTTT	CASSHADMGGNQPQHF
TRBV28	TRBJ1-1	NA	TRBD1	TGTGCCAGCAGTTTAAGGCAGGGGGAATCTGAAGCTTTCTTT	CASSLRQGESEAFF
TRBV2	TRBJ2-7	NA	TRBD2	TGTGCCAGCGCGCGGGAGCAAGCCTACGAGCAGTACTTC	CASAREQAYEQYF
TRBV7-2	TRBJ2-5	once	TRBD2	TGTGCCAGCAGCTTATCTAGCGGGGGCCAAGAGACCCAGTACTTC	CASSLSSGGQETQYF
TRBV29-1	TRBJ1-1	NA	NA	TGCAGCGTTGAAGATGGGTATCGGTCCCCAGGGGACACTGAAGCTTTCTTT	CSVEDGYRSPGDTEAFF
TRBV9	TRBJ2-3	NA	TRBD2	TGTGCCAGCAGCGCTTCTAGCGGGCGCACAGATACGCAGTATTTT	CASSASSGRTDTQYF